Shown below are 10 T cell receptor beta chains from a single sample sequenced in a study of glioma-infiltrating T cells after dendritic cell vaccination. Produced via immunoSEQ multiplex PCR; TCRdb's table is partial and in-frame only. Counted here are 80,000 to 100,000 clones, 75% to 85% occurring once; the ten biggest clones make up nearly 6%. The sequencing here drew on blood, taken before dendritic cell vaccination. The receptors shown here come from a human donor with glioblastoma.

The genes are TRBV6-1 and TRBJ1-2; D gene unclear. Germline V gives CDR1 MNHNS, CDR2 SASEGT. The CDR3 has 12 residues. Trimming left V 4 bases short and J 3 bases short, with 6 bases between. DNA for the CDR3: TGTGCCAGCAGTGCCACAGACTATGGCTACACCTTC. The encoded protein is CASSATDYGYTF.

The rearrangement uses TRBV5-1 and TRBJ2-1, with 7 bases identical to TRBD2. J was trimmed by 9 bases and V by 0 bases; bases with no gene match: 12. The CDR3 is 16 residues long. Germline assignment: CDR1 SGHRS and CDR2 YFSETQ. DNA of the CDR3: TGCGCCAGCAGCTTGGGAACTAGCGCCGGGCGCATTGAGCAGTTCTTC. It is translated as CASSLGTSAGRIEQFF. Looking up the rest from reference TRBV5-1 and TRBJ2-1 gives the full variable domain: KAGVTQTPRYLIKTRGQQVTLSCSPISGHRSVSWYQQTPGQGLQFLFEYFSETQRNKGNFPGRFSGRQFSNSRSEMNVSTLELGDSALYLCASSLGTSAGRIEQFFGPGTRLTVL.

This rearrangement joins TRBV28 to TRBJ2-2; 13 nucleotides align to TRBD2. The V segment lost 6 bases and the J segment 0 bases; nucleotides outside the gene matches: 7. The CDR3 sequence is 18 residues long. CDR1 is MDHEN and CDR2 is SYDVKM in the germline V gene. CDR3 sequence reads: CASSPYGLAGANTGELFF. Written as DNA, the CDR3 is TGTGCCAGCAGCCCCTATGGACTAGCGGGGGCGAACACCGGGGAGCTGTTTTTT. Drawing the rest from reference TRBV28 and TRBJ2-2, the complete variable domain is DVKVTQSSRYLVKRTGEKVFLECVQDMDHENMFWYRQDPGLGLRLIYFSYDVKMKEKGDIPEGYSVSREKKERFSLILESASTNQTSMYLCASSPYGLAGANTGELFFGEGSRLTVL.

This chain links TRBV5-4 with TRBJ2-6; D gene ambiguous. Germline CDR1 SGHNT, CDR2 YYREEE (reference sequence). The V gene lost 4 bases and the J gene lost 4 bases, with 15 bases spanning the gap. The CDR3 covers 16 residues. CDR3 DNA sequence: TGTGCCAGCAGCCCGTTCCAAGGAGCAGGGGCCAACGTCCTGACTTTC. Amino acid sequence: CASSPFQGAGANVLTF.

The chain uses TRBV15 and TRBJ1-5; no clear D. The V and J ends lost 0 bases and 4 bases respectively, with 10 bases between them. The CDR3 length is 15 residues. Germline V gene sequence: CDR1 LNHNV, CDR2 YYDKDF (reference sequence). CDR3 in amino acids: CATSRDKVANQPQHF. The CDR3 DNA reads TGTGCCACCAGCAGAGATAAAGTAGCGAATCAGCCCCAGCATTTT.

The chain is built from TRBV27 and TRBJ2-3, with a weak D call TRBD1 (5 bases). The CDR3 sequence is 15 residues long. The V end lost 2 bases, the J end lost 10 bases, and 19 bases lay between the germline ends. Germline V lookup: CDR1 MNHEY, CDR2 SMNVEV (reference sequence). The CDR3 nucleotides read TGTGCCAGCAGTTTAATAGGGGTCCTCGGCATACCGCAGTATTTT. It codes for CASSLIGVLGIPQYF.

This chain links TRBV4-1 with TRBJ1-6; D uncertain. Germline loops: CDR1 MGHRA, CDR2 YSYEKL. V was clipped by 0 bases and J by 8 bases, with 17 bases between them. The CDR3 consists of 17 residues. The DNA of the CDR3 is TGCGCCAGCAGCCAAGAGAGGCCGCTCGCCGGGGATTCACCCCTCCACTTT. Protein: CASSQERPLAGDSPLHF.

The chain is built from TRBV7-6 and TRBJ1-3; D is undetermined. The CDR3 loop spans 15 amino acids. Trimming removed 0 bases at V and 3 bases at J, with 9 bases between. From germline, CDR1 is SGHVS and CDR2 FNYEAQ. CDR3: CASSLADYVGNTIYF. DNA for the CDR3: TGTGCCAGCAGCTTAGCTGACTACGTTGGAAACACCATATATTTT. Using reference TRBV7-6 and TRBJ1-3 for the parts outside the CDR3, the full variable domain is GAGVSQSPRYKVTKRGQDVALRCDPISGHVSLYWYRQALGQGPEFLTYFNYEAQQDKSGLPNDRFSAERPEGSISTLTIQRTEQRDSAMYRCASSLADYVGNTIYFGEGSWLTVV.

The chain joins TRBV13 to TRBJ1-5; maybe TRBD1 (6 bases). In germline, CDR1 is PRHDT, CDR2 FYEKMQ (reference sequence). This CDR3 region has 14 residues. V was pared by 5 bases and J by 5 bases, with 13 bases between. In DNA form, the CDR3 reads TGTGCCAGCAGCCCCAACAGGGATTATCAGCCCCAGCATTTT. It translates to CASSPNRDYQPQHF.

This CDR3 reads CASSEQLPSNYGYTF. For the CDR3, the DNA is TGTGCCAGCAGTGAACAACTCCCAAGCAACTATGGCTACACCTTC. The V call is TRBV2, the J call TRBJ1-2; D gene uncertain. Trimming took off 2 bases at V and 2 bases at J, with 12 bases between the two ends. Germline V gene lookup returns CDR1 SNHLY and CDR2 FYNNEI. CDR3 length: 15 amino acids.